The entry that follows covers one T cell receptor (beta chain) sequence. The antigen it binds to is not known. There are no base qualities to consult, and no much larger clone falls within one base. The data stem from a study of blood T cell repertoires in COVID-19 (dated by TCRdb to the early 2020s). Broadly, across the study: Samples covering the acute and convalescent phases of COVID-19 were provided by collaborators in the United States, Italy and Spain. The material from the prospective study consisted of cDNA or gDNA derived from T cells, B-cell-depleted T cells, or PBMCs. Subjects who had been exposed to COVID-19, were actively infected with it, or had recovered from it provided the deeply sampled blood TCRbeta repertoires that made up the dataset. The repertoires were released in a freely available public database intended as a resource for research on the immune response to SARS-CoV-2. Samples were obtained from the ongoing ImmuneRACE study (first 160 participants) and from over a thousand subjects provided by 6 global collaborators. A de-identified subject ID, COVID-19 status, age in years and sex were almost always included in the sample metadata. Where HLA class I and class II types were available, the types were taken from metadata supplied by the sample provider, not from assay-based typing. Here is what the overall study found, with its caveats: Clinical and demographic metadata were provided uncurated, with the amount varying by source and participant.

The cysteine opens and the phenylalanine closes a CDR3 of 20 amino acids. Only the CDR3 part of the read is kept: 60 bases, read in frame from the first base. Looking up the germline V gene yields CDR1 MGHRA and CDR2 YSYEKL. At the junction V is shortened by 1 base and J by 6 bases, with 28 bases in between. One collaborating source in Seattle enrolled patients while the patients were actively infected and followed the patients over time throughout the course of disease. The collaborating institutions used their own protocols to collect whole blood in K2EDTA tubes. Collaborator samples were shipped for TCRbeta analysis as frozen whole blood, isolated PBMCs, or DNA extracted from either sample type. TCRbeta CDR3 regions were amplified from genomic DNA using the immunoSEQ Assay, a bias-controlled multiplex PCR. As for how the authors treated the data: The number of nucleated cells in each sample was estimated by amplification of reference gene primers within the assay. To quantify the absolute abundance of each unique TCRbeta CDR3 rearrangement, sequence reads were collapsed and filtered. For each sample, productive Simpson clonality was calculated by taking the square root of Simpson's diversity index across productive rearrangements. Drawn from immuneACCESS, this table holds only the in-frame rearrangements with V and J called that TCRdb kept. Clones are partly lost; checked studies trace under half to an unresolved V gene and leave the rest unexplained. V, J and clone size reflect that table, while D and trimming were determined from the DNA. This sample holds approximately 180,000 clones; 80% to 90% were observed only once. In total, the top ten clones hold around 12% of the sample.

The sequence came from a woman older than 75 with COVID-19, enrolled during active disease. The sample was peripheral blood. The V and J genes are TRBV4-1 and TRBJ1-3; the D gene cannot be resolved reliably. The DNA sequence is as follows: TGCGCCAGCAGCCAAGGTGGAGGGCAGCATCGGCGGCATAGGGTAAACACCATATATTTT. Its translation is CASSQGGGQHRRHRVNTIYF.